Detailed here is one TCR beta chain. Sequencing used immunoSEQ multiplex PCR; TCRdb keeps in-frame clones, though not all of them. The sample yields around 40,000 clones, about 89% seen once. Time point specified: pretreatment peripheral blood. Urothelial carcinoma in patients was locally advanced or metastatic. Germline CDR1 and CDR2: MDHEN and SYDVKM. Trimming at V came to 8 bases and at J to 2 bases, leaving 6 bases not matched to a gene. The CDR3 is made up of 13 amino acids. This sample was included in a study of PD-L1 blockade in urothelial cancer. The source was PBMCs, collected around atezolizumab (anti-PD-L1) treatment. The sequence came from a woman aged 60-75 years with urothelial cancer. The chain recombines TRBV28 with TRBJ2-7; TRBD2 matches at 7 bases. The CDR3 loop reads CASGRGAPYEQYF. DNA for the CDR3: TGTGCCAGCGGGAGGGGTGCACCCTACGAGCAGTACTTC.